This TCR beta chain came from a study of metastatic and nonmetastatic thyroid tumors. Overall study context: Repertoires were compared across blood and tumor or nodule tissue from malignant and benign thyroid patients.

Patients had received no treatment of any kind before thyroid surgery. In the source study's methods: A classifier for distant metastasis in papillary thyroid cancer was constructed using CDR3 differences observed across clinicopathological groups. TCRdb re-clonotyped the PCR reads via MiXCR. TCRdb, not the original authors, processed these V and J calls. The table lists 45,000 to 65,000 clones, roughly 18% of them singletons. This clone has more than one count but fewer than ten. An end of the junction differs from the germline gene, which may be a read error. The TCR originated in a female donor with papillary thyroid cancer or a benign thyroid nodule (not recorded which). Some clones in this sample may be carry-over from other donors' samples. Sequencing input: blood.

CDR3 residues: CASSPHPGEEHYF. DNA for the CDR3: TGTGCCAGCAGTCCGCATCCGGGGGAAGAGCATTACTTC. This chain uses TRBV12-3 or TRBV12-4 with TRBJ2-7; D may be TRBD2 (6 bases). The CDR3 has 13 residues.